This T cell receptor beta chain stems from a study of T-cell memory formation after mild COVID-19. The V gene lost 5 bases and the J gene lost 7 bases, with 15 bases spanning the gap. Germline values: CDR1 SGHAT, CDR2 FQDESV (reference sequence). CDR3 size: 14 residues. Study-wide results and caveats: Chiefly within CM and EM were the contracting CD4+ clones; CD8+ ones were within EMRA.

This clonotype has ten or more counts. Its antigen is not identified. It was 5'RACE with constant-segment primers that produced the TCR alpha and TCR beta cDNA libraries, which carried sample barcodes and UMIs. TCRdb itself ran the 5' RACE reads through MiXCR, one entry per CDR3 protein. This table has 250,000 to 300,000 distinct CDR3 sequences, approximately 8% appearing once. The sequenced material came from PBMCs or a T cell subset sorted from them (not recorded which). This clonotype was obtained from a man between 18 and 35 years old who had mild COVID-19 (a few samples of this study predate the infection). Cell type and time point are not known. V is TRBV11-1 and J is TRBJ2-4; the D gene could be TRBD1 or TRBD2 (6 bases each). CDR3 bases: TGTGCCAGCAGCCCGTACGGGGGCGGGAACATTCAGTACTTC. Protein product: CASSPYGGGNIQYF.